One sample yielded the 4 T cell receptor beta chains listed below, sequenced in a study of low-dose radiotherapy and immunotherapy resistance in tumors. Time point noted: before trial treatment. Primers used for first-strand cDNA, a TRAV- and TRBV-specific set, covered both alpha and beta chains. Amplification, which lasted 20 to 25 PCR cycles, used a constant-region primer and V-primer adapter to amplify TCRs. Using its own MiXCR run on the reads, TCRdb lists one record per CDR3 protein. This sample has 30,000 to 50,000 distinct CDR3 sequences, with 31% found just once. This material consisted of PBMCs, taken before treatment. These receptors came from a male donor with gallbladder cancer.

Remarks on this clonotype: A far larger clone is off by one base, so a read error is likely. The rearrangement links TRBV5-8 to TRBJ2-3; 8 nucleotides match TRBD2. The V gene end was trimmed by 4 bases and the J gene end by 7 bases; junction bases not matched to a gene: 11. The germline CDR1 and CDR2 sequences are SGHTS and YDEGEE. The CDR3 totals 15 residues. The CDR3 loop reads CASSPIGSGANTQYF. CDR3 nucleotides: TGTGCCAGCAGCCCGATTGGTAGCGGGGCAAATACGCAGTATTTT.

This clonotype showed up many times. The chain uses TRBV14 and TRBJ2-7; D may be TRBD2 (6 bases). Per germline, CDR1 SGHDN and CDR2 FVKESK. Trimming took off 3 bases at V and 4 bases at J, with 19 bases between the two ends. The CDR3 covers 16 residues. CDR3 loop: CASSQALALHGYEQYF. CDR3 sequence (DNA): TGTGCCAGCAGCCAGGCGCTAGCGCTCCATGGGTACGAGCAGTACTTC.

The table lists this clonotype with many counts. The chain recombines TRBV24-1 with TRBJ2-5, with a weak D call TRBD1 (5 bases). Germline V gives CDR1 KGHDR, CDR2 SFDVKD. Trimming stripped 2 bases from V and 4 bases from J, with 16 bases between. This CDR3 has 16 residues. The CDR3 here is CATSDSGRGGAETQYF. In DNA form, the CDR3 reads TGTGCCACCAGTGATTCCGGAAGGGGTGGTGCAGAGACCCAGTACTTC.

This clonotype occurred once. A far larger clone is one base from this, pointing to a likely read error. The rearrangement links TRBV6-2 or TRBV6-3 to TRBJ2-6, with TRBD2 as a possible D gene (6 bases). The CDR3 sequence is 15 residues long. V was pared by 4 bases and J by 0 bases, with 7 bases between. Germline lookup yields CDR1 MNHEY and CDR2 SVGEGT. This CDR3 reads CASSSGGSGANVLTF. The CDR3 DNA reads TGTGCCAGCAGTTCCGGGGGCTCTGGGGCCAACGTCCTGACTTTC.